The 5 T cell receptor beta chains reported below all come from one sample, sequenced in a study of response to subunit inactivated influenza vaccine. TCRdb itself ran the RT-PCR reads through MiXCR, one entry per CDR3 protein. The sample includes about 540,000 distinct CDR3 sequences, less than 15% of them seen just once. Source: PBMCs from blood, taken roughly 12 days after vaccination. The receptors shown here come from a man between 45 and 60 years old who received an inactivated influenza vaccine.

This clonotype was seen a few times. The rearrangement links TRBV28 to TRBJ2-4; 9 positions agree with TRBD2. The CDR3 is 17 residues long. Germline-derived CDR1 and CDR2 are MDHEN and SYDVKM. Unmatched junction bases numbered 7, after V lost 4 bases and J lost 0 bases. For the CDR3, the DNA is TGTGCCAGCAGTTCCGCTAGCGGGACTCTAGCCAAAAACATTCAGTACTTC. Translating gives CASSSASGTLAKNIQYF.

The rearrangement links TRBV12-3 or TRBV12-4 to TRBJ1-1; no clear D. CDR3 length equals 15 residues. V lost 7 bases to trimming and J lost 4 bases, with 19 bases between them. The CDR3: CASTNGAVRITEAFF. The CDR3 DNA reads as TGTGCCAGCACCAACGGAGCAGTTAGGATCACTGAAGCTTTCTTT.

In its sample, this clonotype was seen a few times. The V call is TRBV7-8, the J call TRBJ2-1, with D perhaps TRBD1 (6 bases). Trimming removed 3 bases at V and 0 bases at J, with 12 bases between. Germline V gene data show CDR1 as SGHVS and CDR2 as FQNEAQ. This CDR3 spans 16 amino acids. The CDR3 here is CASSFKGQSSYNEQFF. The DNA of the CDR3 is TGTGCCAGCAGCTTTAAAGGACAGAGCTCCTACAATGAGCAGTTCTTC.

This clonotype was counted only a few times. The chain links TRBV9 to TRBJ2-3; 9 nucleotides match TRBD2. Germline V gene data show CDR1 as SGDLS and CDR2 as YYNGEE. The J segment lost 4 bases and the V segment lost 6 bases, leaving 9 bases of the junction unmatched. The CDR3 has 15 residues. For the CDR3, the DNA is TGTGCCAGCACGTCCGGAGCGGGAGGCCCAGATACGCAGTATTTT. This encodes CASTSGAGGPDTQYF. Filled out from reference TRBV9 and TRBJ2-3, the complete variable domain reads DSGVTQTPKHLITATGQRVTLRCSPRSGDLSVYWYQQSLDQGLQFLIQYYNGEERAKGNILERFSAQQFPDLHSELNLSSLELGDSALYFCASTSGAGGPDTQYFGPGTRLTVL.

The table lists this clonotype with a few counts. CDR3 DNA sequence: TGTGCCAGCAGCCAACCGGGACAGGGGAACACCGGGGAGCTGTTTTTT. It codes for CASSQPGQGNTGELFF. V and J are TRBV3-1 and TRBJ2-2; the match to TRBD1 covers 9 bases. The trim removed 2 bases at V and 1 base at J, leaving 2 bases unmatched. Germline V gene sequence: CDR1 LGHDT, CDR2 YNNKEL (reference sequence). This CDR3 has 16 amino acids. The whole variable domain, remainder taken from reference TRBV3-1 and TRBJ2-2, is DTAVSQTPKYLVTQMGNDKSIKCEQNLGHDTMYWYKQDSKKFLKIMFSYNNKELIINETVPNRFSPKSPDKAHLNLHINSLELGDSAVYFCASSQPGQGNTGELFFGEGSRLTVL.